Presented here are 13 T cell receptor beta chains from one specimen sequenced in a study of shared clonotypes between healthy human individuals. Repertoires were generated with immunoSEQ multiplex PCR, while TCRdb's copy carries only in-frame clones and drops some. Counted here are hundreds of thousands of clones, under 80% occurring once; the ten biggest clones make up approximately 1.8%. The sequenced sample was memory CD4+ T cells sorted from blood. Subset here: CD45RA-negative fraction. All receptors come from a young woman in good health.

The chain has TRBV7-8 and TRBJ2-7; D is undetermined. V lost 1 base and J 0 bases, leaving 25 bases between the germline ends. This CDR3 has 20 amino acids. Germline assignment: CDR1 SGHVS and CDR2 FQNEAQ. The CDR3 reads CASSLGRRNSRMISSYEQYF. CDR3 DNA: TGTGCCAGCAGCTTAGGTCGGCGCAACAGCCGAATGATAAGCTCCTACGAGCAGTACTTC. Variable domain in full (rest from reference TRBV7-8 and TRBJ2-7): GAGVSQSPRYKVAKRGQDVALRCDPISGHVSLFWYQQALGQGPEFLTYFQNEAQLDKSGLPSDRFFAERPEGSVSTLKIQRTQQEDSAVYLCASSLGRRNSRMISSYEQYFGPGTRLTVT.

This clone has more than one count but fewer than ten. This specimen includes other DNA sequences encoding the same CDR3. The chain combines TRBV18 with TRBJ1-1, with 8 bases that match TRBD1. The length of the CDR3 is 14 residues. Germline lookup yields CDR1 KGHSH and CDR2 LQKENI. With 1 base clipped from V and 4 bases from J, the junction kept 2 bases outside the gene matches. This chain's CDR3 is CASSPLDRGTEAFF. The CDR3 DNA sequence: TGTGCCAGCTCACCACTCGACAGGGGCACTGAAGCTTTCTTT.

CDR3 region: CAISEPQRESAFF. CDR3 sequence (DNA): TGTGCCATCAGTGAGCCCCAGAGGGAGTCGGCTTTCTTT. The chain uses TRBV10-3 and TRBJ1-1; the D is unclear. Germline loops: CDR1 ENHRY, CDR2 SYGVKD. The CDR3 is 13 amino acids. Deletions cut 2 bases from V and 11 bases from J, with 15 bases between.

This rearrangement joins TRBV11-1 to TRBJ2-7, with TRBD2 matching 10 bases. Germline loops: CDR1 SGHAT, CDR2 FQDESV (reference sequence). The CDR3 covers 17 residues. V lost 5 bases and J lost 4; bases outside the gene matches: 14. CDR3 sequence (DNA): TGTGCCAGCAGCAAACGGAGTTTTGTAGCGGGAGGTTACGAGCAGTACTTC. This gives the protein CASSKRSFVAGGYEQYF.

The V and J genes are TRBV18 and TRBJ1-4; D is unresolved. V was cut by 3 bases and J by 0 bases, with 8 bases left in between. This CDR3 comprises 15 residues. Germline CDR1 and CDR2: KGHSH and LQKENI. DNA for the CDR3: TGTGCCAGCTCACCGGCAAGGACAACTAATGAAAAACTGTTTTTT. Its translation: CASSPARTTNEKLFF.

The chain joins TRBV5-1 to TRBJ2-1; the D gene is possibly TRBD2 (5 bases). V shed 6 bases and J shed 5 bases, with 12 bases lying between them. This CDR3 has 13 residues. The germline V gene has CDR1 SGHRS and CDR2 YFSETQ. The CDR3 DNA sequence: TGCGCCAGCACACCGGGGTCGAACAATGAGCAGTTCTTC. The encoded protein is CASTPGSNNEQFF.

The CDR3 DNA follows: TGTGCCAGTAGCGTCCAACTCCGTTGGGAGACCCAGTACTTC. Encoded protein: CASSVQLRWETQYF. This chain links TRBV19 with TRBJ2-5; D remains ambiguous. V was trimmed by 6 bases and J by 5 bases, leaving 16 bases between them. CDR3 length: 14 amino acids. Germline CDR1 is LNHDA and CDR2 is SQIVND (reference sequence).

The V and J genes are TRBV23-1 and TRBJ2-7; possibly TRBD1 for D (6 bases). TRBV23-1 is annotated as an ORF whose role is uncertain. Trimming cost V 3 bases and J 3 bases, with 21 bases left between them. The CDR3 loop spans 17 amino acids. The chain's CDR3 is CASSQTSGCRGGYEQYF. For the CDR3, the DNA is TGCGCCAGCAGTCAGACTTCTGGATGTAGAGGGGGCTACGAGCAGTACTTC.

The chain links TRBV19 to TRBJ2-5; no clear D. The tail of the sequence fits TRBJ2-7 better, so the J call may be wrong. This CDR3 is 13 amino acids long. Germline CDR1 and CDR2: LNHDA and SQIVND (reference sequence). As DNA, the CDR3 is TGTGCCACCAAGGGCCAGTCCTCCTACGAGCAGTACTTC. Its translation is CATKGQSSYEQYF.

This chain connects TRBV5-1 to TRBJ1-1, with unresolved D. V lost 2 bases, J lost 1 base, and 9 bases lay in between. Per the germline V gene, CDR1 is SGHRS and CDR2 is YFSETQ. This CDR3 is built from 14 residues. The CDR3 here is CASSFLSENTEAFF. The CDR3 DNA is TGCGCCAGCAGCTTTCTCAGCGAGAACACTGAAGCTTTCTTT.

With regard to this clone: The sample contains more than one DNA sequence encoding this CDR3. The V gene is TRBV28, the J gene TRBJ2-7, with 9 bases fitting TRBD1. The CDR3 contains 15 residues. V was pared by 2 bases and J by 5 bases, with 7 bases of the junction left unmatched. CDR1 and CDR2 (germline): MDHEN, SYDVKM. The DNA for the CDR3 is TGTGCCAGCAGTTTACGGGACAGGGTGATCCACGAGCAGTACTTC. Amino acids: CASSLRDRVIHEQYF.

In this sample, this clone turned up once. This chain links TRBV2 with TRBJ1-5; D is uncertain. V was shortened by 6 bases and J by 0 bases, with 12 bases between the two germline ends. The CDR3 has 15 residues. CDR1 is SNHLY and CDR2 is FYNNEI in the germline V gene. CDR3 DNA: TGTGCCAGCAGGAGGAGCGTTAATAGCAATCAGCCCCAGCATTTT. It encodes CASRRSVNSNQPQHF.

J is TRBJ2-2 and V is TRBV2; D may be TRBD1 (5 bases). Trimming stripped 7 bases from V and 6 bases from J, with 12 bases between. The CDR3 consists of 13 residues. Germline V gene lookup returns CDR1 SNHLY and CDR2 FYNNEI. The CDR3 nucleotides are TGTGCCAGCAACACCCAGGGCTCCGGGGAGCTGTTTTTT. Its protein product is CASNTQGSGELFF.